What follows is one T cell receptor (beta chain) and its context. Its antigen remains unidentified. No much larger clone is present one base from it, and per-base qualities are unavailable. These data are taken from a study of beta chain features in type 1 diabetes listed by TCRdb under 2018. Looking at the study overall: Mean age, gender distribution, total cell number and subset yield did not differ between patients and healthy donors. A total of around 100 million sorted cells were examined across all samples, and RNA yield correlated strongly with the number of cells per subset. In the study, recently diagnosed type 1 diabetes patients and matched healthy donors were compared on the TCRB repertoires of their sorted circulating CD4+ T cell subsets. Naive and central memory subsets were obtained from all 30 or so donors, but regulatory and stem cell-like memory subsets were isolated from only 8 patients and about 8 healthy donors. What the research found in general, with its limitations: Only small numbers of individuals were included in the HLA sub-analyses, which left unresolved whether HLA type had any influence on TCRB rearrangement. Shorter templates might have been favored by PCR, but patient and control samples were amplified and corrected together, so both groups would have been affected equally by any skew. The naive, central memory and regulatory TCRB repertoires appeared to resemble one another more closely among patients than among healthy donors. A moderate but significant shortening of TCRB CDR3 length was observed in type 1 diabetes patients in all four CD4+ subsets. Sequencing cDNA rather than genomic DNA could over-represent highly expressing activated cells, although activation and CD3 levels did not differ between groups. Fewer insertions and more nucleotide deletions at VDJ recombination sites were observed in patients with type 1 diabetes, implying thymic rearrangement abnormalities.

V sheds 4 bases and J sheds 1 base, leaving 8 bases between their ends. The CDR3 spans 15 residues, from the cysteine through the phenylalanine. Just the 45-base CDR3 DNA is kept, in frame starting at base 1. Per the germline V gene, ENHRY is the CDR1 and SYGVKD is the CDR2. A single peripheral blood draw of about 116 mL on average was collected from each donor into heparinised tubes. A BD FACSAria II and a panel including CD45RO, CCR7, CD25, CD127, CD95 and CD27 were used to sort naive, central memory, regulatory and stem cell-like memory CD4+ T cells. Every sorted population had a purity above 95%. PBMCs were separated immediately by Lymphoprep density gradient centrifugation and were stained directly, without being cultured. To minimize batch effects, samples were stained and sorted in pairs, one healthy donor with one patient per experiment. The entire amount of isolated RNA was reverse transcribed using the High Capacity cDNA Reverse Transcription Kit, so the sequenced TCRB transcripts were expressed ones. Naive, central memory and regulatory T cell samples underwent deep immunoSEQ sequencing, averaging around 3.9 million total reads per sample. Sorted cells were lysed in RLT buffer and RNA was extracted with DNase-treated RNeasy Micro or Mini kits, depending on cell number. Each cell subset was processed separately to prevent cross-contamination, with patient and healthy donor samples processed together. The immunoSEQ multiplex PCR was used to amplify TCRB sequences from cDNA, generating 87-bp fragments that spanned the CDR3 region. Amplicons were sequenced on the Illumina HiSeq platform. The study's processing was this. PCR bias was computationally corrected using synthetic template baselines, reads within Hamming distance 2 were collapsed, and singletons that could not be merged were discarded. By aligning reads against IMGT, V, D and J genes, CDR3 length, and insertions or deletions at six rearrangement sites were assigned. Clonotype counts were normalized to sorted cell number within each subset before computing true diversity and Gini coefficients with the tcR R package. The overlap coefficient, calculated on TCRB nucleotide sequences, was used to measure repertoire sharing. As a proxy for the pre-selection repertoire, out-of-frame TCRB sequences from naive cells were analyzed. Entries here come from immuneACCESS through TCRdb and include only in-frame sequences with V and J called. Some clones fail to appear in such tables; in the studies checked, an unresolved V gene covers under half of the shortfall, and the cause of the remainder is unknown. Clone size and V and J calls were adopted from that table, with D and trimming inferred from the DNA. In all, the sample holds 850,000 to 900,000 clones, and roughly 15% of those were seen once. Around 0.02% of the sample lies in the top ten.

Sequencing was performed on naive CD4+ T cells from blood. This specimen's cell subset or site label, per the study, means: true naive CD4+ T cells. The V and J segments used are TRBV10-3 and TRBJ2-6; a tentative D call is TRBD1 (5 bases match). The TCR was taken from a woman in her late teens or twenties in good health. The DNA is TGTGCCATCAGTGCAGGGAAATCTGGGGCCAACGTCCTGACTTTC. This codes for CAISAGKSGANVLTF.